These T cell receptor beta chains were read from a single sample in a study of graft-versus-host responses after intestinal transplantation. Their antigen targets remain unknown. Data came from immunoSEQ multiplex PCR; TCRdb stores just in-frame clones and leaves some out. The sample carries just under 50,000 clones, 84% recorded once. The sample was unstimulated CD4+ T cells sorted from spleen or lymph node cells, taken before transplant. All receptors come from a human donor who was the organ donor for an intestinal transplant. Each CDR3 is given with its conserved first and last residue. Each record gives: J gene, clone size, CDR3 length, D gene, V gene, CDR3 DNA, CDR3 protein. The D gene is left open where the match is weak. Size is omitted from some rows. Given values are once, few, many or a class for expanded clones.

>TRBJ2-3|-|12|-|TRBV5-6
TGTGCCAGCAGTTCGGACACAGATACGCAGTATTTT
CASSSDTDTQYF
>TRBJ1-1|-|13|-|TRBV6-1
TGTGCCAGCAGTGACAGGGAGTCCACTGAAGCTTTCTTT
CASSDRESTEAFF
>TRBJ1-1|-|18|TRBD1|TRBV5-1
TGCGCCAGCAGCTTACAAAGCCGGGACAGGCTGATACTGGCTGAAGCTTTCTTT
CASSLQSRDRLILAEAFF
>TRBJ2-3|once|14|-|TRBV9
TGTGCCAGCAGCCTGGGACTTTCTCAAGATACGCAGTATTTT
CASSLGLSQDTQYF
>TRBJ2-2|once|12|-|TRBV18
TGTGCCAGCTCACAGGGCACCGGGGAGCTGTTTTTT
CASSQGTGELFF
>TRBJ2-3|-|15|-|TRBV19
TGTGCCAGTAGTATAGTTGGGACTAGCACAGATACGCAGTATTTT
CASSIVGTSTDTQYF
>TRBJ2-3|-|15|-|TRBV5-4
TGTGCCAGCTTTAGCGATGGGCGTAGCACAGATACGCAGTATTTT
CASFSDGRSTDTQYF
>TRBJ2-7|-|16|-|TRBV4-1
TGCGCCAGCAGCCCTAGAGATGGCGGGCGGTCCTACGAGCAGTACTTC
CASSPRDGGRSYEQYF
>TRBJ1-1|-|17|-|TRBV21-1
TGTGCCAGCAGCATTAGGGAGGGACCGCGGAGGAACACTGAAGCTTTCTTT
CASSIREGPRRNTEAFF
>TRBJ1-3|-|17|TRBD1|TRBV7-9
TGTGCCAGCAGCCACGGGGACAGGGTGTTGTCTGGAAACACCATATATTTT
CASSHGDRVLSGNTIYF
>TRBJ2-1|-|18|TRBD2|TRBV10-2
TGCGCCAGCAGTGAGTCCCCTAGCCTAGCGGGGGCCTACAATGAGCAGTTCTTC
CASSESPSLAGAYNEQFF
>TRBJ1-2|once|12|-|TRBV6-9
TGTGCCAGCAGTCACTCCCCCGATGGCTACACCTTC
CASSHSPDGYTF
>TRBJ2-7|-|14|TRBD2|TRBV19
TGTGCCAGTAGTGTCGCGGGAGGGCCCTACGAGCAGTACTTC
CASSVAGGPYEQYF
>TRBJ1-2|-|14|TRBD1|TRBV29-1
TGCAGCGTTATAATGGCAGGGGGGAACTATGGCTACACCTTC
CSVIMAGGNYGYTF
>TRBJ1-2|-|13|-|TRBV2
TGTGCCAGCAGTGAAGGGCCTAACTATGGCTACACCTTC
CASSEGPNYGYTF
>TRBJ2-5|-|15|TRBD2|TRBV29-1
TGCAGCGTTCAACTAGCGGGAGCATTTCAAGAGACCCAGTACTTC
CSVQLAGAFQETQYF
>TRBJ2-5|-|16|TRBD2|TRBV6-5
TGTGCCAGCAGTTACCGTCCTAGCGGGGGCCCAGAGACCCAGTACTTC
CASSYRPSGGPETQYF
>TRBJ1-2|-|11|-|TRBV2
TGTGCCAGCAGTGGTATCTATGGCTACACCTTC
CASSGIYGYTF
>TRBJ1-1|-|11|-|TRBV4-1
TGCGCCAGCAGCCAAGATCGGTCAGCTTTCTTT
CASSQDRSAFF
>TRBJ1-5|-|14|-|TRBV7-6
TGTGCCAGCAGCTTGTCAGGGGTCAATCAGCCCCAGCATTTT
CASSLSGVNQPQHF
>TRBJ1-2|few|14|-|TRBV25-1
TGTGCCAGCAGTGAATTGGGGGGCAGGTGGGGCTACACCTTC
CASSELGGRWGYTF
>TRBJ2-1|few|13|-|TRBV6-5
TGTGCCAGCAGTACCCGACGATACAATGAGCAGTTCTTC
CASSTRRYNEQFF
>TRBJ2-3|-|14|-|TRBV7-2
TGTGCCAGCAGCTTAGGGGGGCGCACAGATACGCAGTATTTT
CASSLGGRTDTQYF
>TRBJ1-5|-|14|-|TRBV2
TGTGCCAGCAGTGACAGGGTGGGAGGTCAGCCCCAGCATTTT
CASSDRVGGQPQHF
>TRBJ1-1|-|15|-|TRBV5-1
TGCGCCAGCAGCCTTGACAGGCCACCGAACACTGAAGCTTTCTTT
CASSLDRPPNTEAFF
>TRBJ1-5|-|14|-|TRBV19
TGTGCCAGTTCGGAGGGCCCCTCCAATCAGCCCCAGCATTTT
CASSEGPSNQPQHF